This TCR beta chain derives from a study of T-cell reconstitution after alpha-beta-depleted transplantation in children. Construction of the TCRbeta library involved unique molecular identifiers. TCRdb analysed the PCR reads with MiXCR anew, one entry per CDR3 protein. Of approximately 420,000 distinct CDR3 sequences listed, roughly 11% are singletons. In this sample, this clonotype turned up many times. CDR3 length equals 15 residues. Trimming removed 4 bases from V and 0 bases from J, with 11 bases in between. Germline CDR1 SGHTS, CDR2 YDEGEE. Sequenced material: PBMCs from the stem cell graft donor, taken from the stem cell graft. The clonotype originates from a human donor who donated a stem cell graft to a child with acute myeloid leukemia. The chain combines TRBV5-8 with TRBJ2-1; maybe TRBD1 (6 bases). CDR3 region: CASSPQGYSYNEQFF. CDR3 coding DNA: TGTGCCAGCAGCCCGCAGGGGTACTCCTACAATGAGCAGTTCTTC.